These 23 T cell receptor beta chains were sequenced from one sample in a study of blood T cell repertoires in COVID-19. Profiled with immunoSEQ multiplex PCR; TCRdb holds only in-frame clones, not every one. The table records a few hundred thousand clones, around 87% of them present only once. Sequencing was performed on PBMCs or T cells enriched from blood (not recorded which). Receptors were obtained from a woman aged 18-29 years who had recovered from COVID-19.

This clone was seen just once. The chain joins TRBV4-1 to TRBJ1-1; D gene uncertain. Germline V gives CDR1 MGHRA, CDR2 YSYEKL. The CDR3 runs to 16 residues. Trimming cost V 0 bases and J 3 bases, with 14 bases left between them. The CDR3 spells CASSQDPAVLHTEAFF. As DNA, the CDR3 is TGCGCCAGCAGCCAAGATCCGGCAGTACTACACACTGAAGCTTTCTTT.

This clone was recorded only once. V gene TRBV7-9 combines with J gene TRBJ1-4; possibly TRBD1 for D (5 bases). The ends were cut back, 5 bases at V and 0 bases at J, with 19 bases in the middle. The CDR3 consists of 18 residues. The germline V gene encodes CDR1 SEHNR and CDR2 FQNEAQ (reference sequence). The CDR3 DNA reads TGTGCCAGCAGCCGCGATCCGGGGGGGTCATCAACTAATGAAAAACTGTTTTTT. It is translated as CASSRDPGGSSTNEKLFF.

The chain employs TRBV18 and TRBJ2-1; 8 nucleotides agree with TRBD1. This CDR3 contains 12 residues. The V segment lost 5 bases and the J segment 9 bases; nucleotides outside the gene matches: 3. Looked up from germline, CDR1 is KGHSH and CDR2 is LQKENI. The CDR3 sequence: CASSGTGGEQFF. The CDR3 DNA follows: TGTGCCAGCTCAGGTACAGGGGGTGAGCAGTTCTTC.

V gene TRBV5-1 combines with J gene TRBJ1-6, with 7 bases fitting TRBD1. CDR1 is SGHRS and CDR2 is YFSETQ in the germline V gene. J was trimmed by 3 bases and V by 4 bases; bases with no gene match: 1. The CDR3 spans 14 residues. The DNA of the CDR3 is TGCGCCAGCAGCGCAGGGGGCTATAATTCACCCCTCCACTTT. Translated, it gives CASSAGGYNSPLHF.

The chain couples TRBV6-5 to TRBJ1-1; 9 bases agree with TRBD1. With V trimmed by 0 bases and J by 8 bases, 7 bases remained unmatched. The CDR3 is made up of 15 amino acids. Germline CDR1 reads MNHEY; CDR2 reads SVGAGI. DNA for the CDR3: TGTGCCAGCAGTTACTCTTCGACAGGGGGTCTCGAAGCTTTCTTT. Encoded protein: CASSYSSTGGLEAFF.

The chain has TRBV3-1 (or the pseudogene TRBV3-2) and TRBJ1-2, with 8 bases identical to TRBD1. The germline gives CDR1 LGHDT, CDR2 YNNKEL (reference sequence). The trim removed 3 bases at V and 3 bases at J, leaving 6 bases unmatched. The CDR3 is made up of 15 amino acids. The CDR3 nucleotides read TGTGCCAGCAGCCACGAGGACAGGGTGGACTATGGCTACACCTTC. It codes for CASSHEDRVDYGYTF.

This chain uses TRBV7-2 with TRBJ2-7, with 9 bases fitting TRBD1. V lost 7 bases and J lost 2; bases outside the gene matches: 9. The germline V gene encodes CDR1 SGHTA and CDR2 FQGNSA. This CDR3 has 15 residues. CDR3 loop: CASNKGQGGPYEQYF. CDR3 nucleotides: TGTGCCAGCAACAAGGGACAGGGAGGCCCCTACGAGCAGTACTTC. Filled out from reference TRBV7-2 and TRBJ2-7, the complete variable domain reads GAGVSQSPSNKVTEKGKDVELRCDPISGHTALYWYRQSLGQGLEFLIYFQGNSAPDKSGLPSDRFSAERTGGSVSTLTIQRTQQEDSAVYLCASNKGQGGPYEQYFGPGTRLTVT.

The chain couples TRBV28 to TRBJ1-4; no firm D call. The length of the CDR3 is 16 residues. The germline V and J ends were trimmed by 5 bases and 0 bases, with 13 bases remaining between them. The V gene's germline CDR1 is MDHEN and CDR2 SYDVKM. The DNA of the CDR3 is TGTGCCAGCAGTGCCCCGCTGGACTCAACTAATGAAAAACTGTTTTTT. Its protein is CASSAPLDSTNEKLFF.

The V and J genes are TRBV3-1 (or the pseudogene TRBV3-2) and TRBJ1-4; tentative D call: TRBD1 (5 bases). Trimming cost V 3 bases and J 4 bases, with 12 bases left between them. This CDR3 contains 15 residues. CDR1 and CDR2 (germline): LGHDT, YNNKEL (reference sequence). CDR3 region: CASSHRQILNEKLFF. For the CDR3, the DNA is TGTGCCAGCAGCCACCGACAGATACTTAATGAAAAACTGTTTTTT.

This sequence joins TRBV6-2 or TRBV6-3 and TRBJ1-1; weak D call: TRBD1 (5 bases). The V and J ends lost 4 bases and 3 bases respectively, with 9 bases between them. CDR3 size: 13 residues. The germline gives CDR1 MNHEY, CDR2 SVGEGT. This CDR3 is CASSFRQYTEAFF. Written as DNA, the CDR3 is TGTGCCAGCAGTTTCCGACAGTACACTGAAGCTTTCTTT.

V is TRBV5-1 and J is TRBJ1-5; 11 bases agree with TRBD1. The CDR3 has 17 amino acids. The V segment lost 4 bases and the J segment 0 bases; nucleotides outside the gene matches: 6. Germline CDR1 and CDR2: SGHRS and YFSETQ. CDR3 in DNA: TGCGCCAGCAGCCCCGGGACAGGGGGGCTTAGCAATCAGCCCCAGCATTTT. As protein: CASSPGTGGLSNQPQHF.

This clone has a handful of counts. The rearrangement joins TRBV6-1 to TRBJ2-3; TRBD2 aligns across 14 bases. V shed 4 bases and J 4 bases; nucleotides not matched to a gene: 7. The length of the CDR3 is 17 residues. Germline-derived CDR1 and CDR2 are MNHNS and SASEGT. CDR3 nucleotides: TGTGCCAGCAGTGTGACTAGCGGGGGGGCCCAGCCAGATACGCAGTATTTT. Translating gives CASSVTSGGAQPDTQYF.

This chain connects TRBV18 to TRBJ2-3; D is undetermined. V lost 3 bases and J lost 5, with 9 bases in between. The CDR3 spans 13 residues. Germline loops: CDR1 KGHSH, CDR2 LQKENI. The CDR3 protein is CASSPRVVDTQYF. DNA of the CDR3: TGTGCCAGCTCACCCCGGGTGGTAGATACGCAGTATTTT. Looking up the rest from reference TRBV18 and TRBJ2-3 gives the full variable domain: NAGVMQNPRHLVRRRGQEARLRCSPMKGHSHVYWYRQLPEEGLKFMVYLQKENIIDESGMPKERFSAEFPKEGPSILRIQQVVRGDSAAYFCASSPRVVDTQYFGPGTRLTVL.

This clone was counted once. This sequence joins TRBV27 and TRBJ2-7, with 8 positions matching TRBD1. The CDR3 has 18 residues. CDR1 and CDR2 (germline): MNHEY, SMNVEV (reference sequence). V gave up 1 base and J gave up 6 bases; unmatched junction bases: 17. CDR3: CASSLWAQGASLGSEQYF. The CDR3, as DNA: TGTGCCAGCAGTTTATGGGCCCAGGGGGCAAGTCTCGGATCCGAGCAGTACTTC.

The chain combines TRBV10-2 with TRBJ2-7, with 12 bases matching TRBD1. CDR3 length: 13 amino acids. V shed 8 bases, J shed 4 bases, and the junction held 3 bases outside the gene matches. Germline CDR1 WSHSY, CDR2 SAAADI. The CDR3 DNA reads TGCGCCAGCCGGGACAGGGGGCTTTACGAGCAGTACTTC. This translates into CASRDRGLYEQYF.

The rearrangement uses TRBV24-1 and TRBJ2-3; 9 bases are shared with TRBD1. CDR3 size: 16 residues. Germline-derived CDR1 and CDR2 are KGHDR and SFDVKD. V lost 4 bases and J lost 0; bases outside the gene matches: 4. This CDR3 reads CATSDWTGASTDTQYF. Written as DNA, the CDR3 is TGTGCCACCAGTGACTGGACAGGGGCGAGCACAGATACGCAGTATTTT.

The gene calls are TRBV28 and TRBJ1-1; D might be TRBD1 (6 bases). The CDR3 covers 14 residues. V was pared by 6 bases and J by 10 bases, with 21 bases between. The germline V gene encodes CDR1 MDHEN and CDR2 SYDVKM. The CDR3 nucleotides are TGTGCCAGCAGAAAATCAGGGGAACTCCGGGGAGCTTTCTTT. It is translated as CASRKSGELRGAFF. Supplemented by reference TRBV28 and TRBJ1-1, the full variable domain reads DVKVTQSSRYLVKRTGEKVFLECVQDMDHENMFWYRQDPGLGLRLIYFSYDVKMKEKGDIPEGYSVSREKKERFSLILESASTNQTSMYLCASRKSGELRGAFFGQGTRLTVV.

V is TRBV6-5 and J is TRBJ1-2; 7 positions match TRBD1. Germline values: CDR1 MNHEY, CDR2 SVGAGI. J was trimmed by 4 bases and V by 6 bases; bases with no gene match: 8. This CDR3 is 14 amino acids long. CDR3 sequence (DNA): TGTGCCAGCAGCGGGCTGGGACAGACCTATGGCTACACCTTC. Amino acids: CASSGLGQTYGYTF.

This chain joins TRBV6-5 and TRBJ1-3; maybe TRBD1 (6 bases). This CDR3 comprises 13 residues. Trimming stripped 5 bases from V and 5 bases from J, with 10 bases between. Germline CDR1 reads MNHEY; CDR2 reads SVGAGI. CDR3: CASSRDTRNTIYF. The CDR3 DNA reads TGTGCCAGCAGTCGGGACACCCGAAACACCATATATTTT.

V gene TRBV5-1 combines with J gene TRBJ2-7; tentatively, D is TRBD1 (6 bases). CDR3 size: 14 residues. Germline V gene data show CDR1 as SGHRS and CDR2 as YFSETQ. V shed 0 bases and J shed 6 bases, with 13 bases lying between them. This chain's CDR3 is CASSLDRAGPEQYF. In DNA, the CDR3 is TGCGCCAGCAGCTTGGACAGGGCTGGTCCCGAGCAGTACTTC.

This clone was seen more than once but under ten times. The chain links TRBV6-5 to TRBJ2-7; tentative D call: TRBD1 (5 bases). With 4 bases removed from V and 2 bases from J, the gap between germline ends came to 9 bases. The germline gives CDR1 MNHEY, CDR2 SVGAGI. The CDR3 extends over 13 amino acids. The CDR3 protein is CASSLQDPYEQYF. CDR3 nucleotide sequence: TGTGCCAGCAGTTTACAGGATCCCTACGAGCAGTACTTC.

This chain joins TRBV9 and TRBJ2-1, with 7 nucleotides matching TRBD2. V dropped 0 bases and J dropped 0; count of bases not matched to a gene: 9. Looked up from germline, CDR1 is SGDLS and CDR2 is YYNGEE. This CDR3 is built from 18 residues. This CDR3 reads CASSVDPGGRSSYNEQFF. The CDR3 bases are TGTGCCAGCAGCGTAGACCCGGGGGGTCGGAGCTCCTACAATGAGCAGTTCTTC.

The chain links TRBV5-5 to TRBJ1-5; 10 bases align to TRBD1. J lost 0 bases, V lost 5 bases, and 11 bases had no gene match. Germline CDR1 is SGHKS and CDR2 is YYEKEE (reference sequence). The CDR3 has 18 amino acids. CDR3 residues: CASSYTGTGAYSNQPQHF. The CDR3 DNA follows: TGTGCCAGCAGTTATACCGGGACAGGGGCTTATAGCAATCAGCCCCAGCATTTT.